This TCR beta chain emerged from a study of cytomegalovirus exposure and HLA in healthy donors. This PCR relied on a set of 60 Vbeta primers and 13 Jbeta primers. Profiled with immunoSEQ multiplex PCR; TCRdb holds only in-frame clones, not every one. Of under 120,000 clones listed, just under 75% are singletons. Germline trimming cut 7 bases from V and 0 bases from J; bases unmatched to any gene: 5. The germline CDR1 and CDR2 sequences are MNHEY and SMNVEV (reference sequence). This CDR3 comprises 14 residues. The source is a middle-aged man in good health and CMV-seropositive. This chain uses TRBV27 with TRBJ2-7, with 8 positions matching TRBD1. Sequencing was performed on PBMCs. The CDR3 protein is CASNGQGSSYEQYF. Written as DNA, the CDR3 is TGTGCCAGCAATGGACAGGGTAGCTCCTACGAGCAGTACTTC.